This T cell receptor (beta chain) was recovered during a study of identical twins. Findings and limits, study-wide: Invariant MAIT and iNKT cells are populations that could partly confound zero-insertion analyses. A cross-sectional statistical analysis, not follow-up of the same donors, supported the conclusions. With monozygotic twins, out-of-frame TCR alpha sharing exceeded what models estimated. Insertions were fewer in abundant cord blood beta clonotypes, whereas memory repertoires showed none of this pattern.

Each CDR3 protein is one row after TCRdb ran MiXCR on the 5' RACE reads. The table includes 1.5 million to 2 million distinct CDR3 sequences, under 35% detected once. Trimming took off 0 bases at V and 6 bases at J, with 16 bases between the two ends. This CDR3 is built from 15 residues. Germline CDR1 is DFQATT and CDR2 is SNEGSKA (reference sequence). The sample holds a few counts of this clonotype. Its target is not known. This TCR derives from a newborn girl in good health. V usage is TRBV20-1 and J usage is TRBJ2-3; either TRBD1 or TRBD2 may supply D (5 bases each). Sample: cord blood. Here the CDR3 reads CSARDPVGWGDTQYF. The DNA for the CDR3 is TGCAGTGCTAGAGATCCAGTCGGATGGGGGGATACGCAGTATTTT.